This T cell receptor (beta chain) was observed in a study of early T cells in non-severe SARS-CoV-2 infection. This clonotype was detected a few times. TCRdb re-analysed the 5' RACE reads in MiXCR, keeping a single row per CDR3 protein. The sample consists of just over 60,000 distinct CDR3 sequences, approximately 9% of them appearing once. The CDR3 is made up of 15 amino acids. Germline V gene lookup returns CDR1 WNHNN and CDR2 SYGVQD (reference sequence). V was pared by 4 bases and J by 3 bases, with 6 bases of the junction left unmatched. The J gene is TRBJ2-5, the V gene TRBV10-1; 9 nucleotides line up with TRBD1. The TCR comes from an adult who was a healthcare worker with PCR-confirmed SARS-CoV-2 infection or an uninfected control (not recorded which). The sample comprised whole blood. CDR3 coding DNA: TGCGCCAGCAGTGCCTCCTGGACAGGGGAAGAGACCCAGTACTTC. Its translation is CASSASWTGEETQYF.